This is a list of T cell receptor beta chains from one sample in a study of response to subunit inactivated influenza vaccine. TCRdb reprocessed the RT-PCR reads with MiXCR, giving one entry per CDR3 protein. The sample records fewer than 600,000 distinct CDR3 sequences, approximately 7.3% being singletons. The starting material was PBMCs from blood, obtained roughly 24 months after vaccination. All receptors derive from a man aged 50-75 years who received an inactivated influenza vaccine. The CDR3 runs from the conserved cysteine through the conserved F or W. The order of the fields is J gene, D gene, V gene, clone size, CDR3 protein, CDR3 DNA. A D gene is named only where the DNA matches it firmly. Only some rows state a clone size, as once, few, many or a class for expanded clones.

j_call: TRBJ2-3
d_call: NA
v_call: TRBV20-1
clone_size: many
cdr3_aa: CSARSPSSTDTQYF
cdr3_nt: TGCAGTGCTAGGAGCCCGTCTAGCACAGATACGCAGTATTTT

j_call: TRBJ2-1
d_call: NA
v_call: TRBV20-1
clone_size: many
cdr3_aa: CSSRVARGRNPVYEQFF
cdr3_nt: TGCAGCTCGCGAGTGGCCAGGGGGAGGAATCCCGTCTATGAGCAGTTCTTC

j_call: TRBJ2-3
d_call: TRBD1
v_call: TRBV2
clone_size: many
cdr3_aa: CASSARPGTGTDTQYF
cdr3_nt: TGTGCCAGCAGTGCCCGTCCCGGGACAGGCACAGATACGCAGTATTTT

j_call: TRBJ2-5
d_call: TRBD2
v_call: TRBV11-1
clone_size: NA
cdr3_aa: CASSLVPGLAGKPQETQYF
cdr3_nt: TGTGCCAGCAGCTTAGTCCCGGGACTAGCGGGGAAGCCCCAAGAGACCCAGTACTTC

j_call: TRBJ2-1
d_call: NA
v_call: TRBV12-3/TRBV12-4
clone_size: many
cdr3_aa: CASTRGLNEQFF
cdr3_nt: TGTGCCAGCACGAGAGGGCTCAATGAGCAGTTCTTC

j_call: TRBJ2-5
d_call: NA
v_call: TRBV15
clone_size: NA
cdr3_aa: CATSKEERQETQYF
cdr3_nt: TGTGCCACCAGCAAGGAGGAAAGACAAGAGACCCAGTACTTC

j_call: TRBJ1-5
d_call: NA
v_call: TRBV9
clone_size: NA
cdr3_aa: CASSVAGRYSNQPQHF
cdr3_nt: TGTGCCAGCAGCGTAGCAGGGCGTTATAGCAATCAGCCCCAGCATTTT

j_call: TRBJ1-2
d_call: TRBD1
v_call: TRBV20-1
clone_size: NA
cdr3_aa: CSARDSTGGRYGYTF
cdr3_nt: TGCAGTGCTAGAGATTCTACAGGGGGTCGCTATGGCTACACCTTC

j_call: TRBJ1-4
d_call: NA
v_call: TRBV2
clone_size: few
cdr3_aa: CASSVRGGNEKLFF
cdr3_nt: TGTGCCAGCAGTGTGCGGGGAGGGAATGAAAAACTGTTTTTT

j_call: TRBJ2-4
d_call: TRBD2
v_call: TRBV20-1
clone_size: many
cdr3_aa: CSARDIAGERSIQYF
cdr3_nt: TGCAGTGCTAGAGATATCGCGGGAGAACGCAGCATTCAGTACTTC

j_call: TRBJ1-2
d_call: NA
v_call: TRBV6-2/TRBV6-3
clone_size: few
cdr3_aa: CASSGAGVPGYTF
cdr3_nt: TGTGCCAGCAGCGGGGCTGGGGTACCCGGCTACACCTTC

j_call: TRBJ2-3
d_call: TRBD2
v_call: TRBV7-2
clone_size: many
cdr3_aa: CASSLVPGGPGDTQYF
cdr3_nt: TGTGCCAGCAGCTTAGTGCCGGGAGGGCCCGGGGATACGCAGTATTTT

j_call: TRBJ2-3
d_call: TRBD1
v_call: TRBV3-1
clone_size: NA
cdr3_aa: CASSHRTGGGTQYF
cdr3_nt: TGTGCCAGCAGCCATAGGACAGGGGGAGGTACGCAGTATTTT

j_call: TRBJ1-2
d_call: TRBD1
v_call: TRBV15
clone_size: few
cdr3_aa: CATSETGNYGYTF
cdr3_nt: TGTGCCACCAGCGAGACAGGGAACTATGGCTACACCTTC

j_call: TRBJ2-4
d_call: TRBD2
v_call: TRBV7-2
clone_size: many
cdr3_aa: CASSFGAGVNIQYF
cdr3_nt: TGTGCCAGCAGCTTTGGGGCGGGAGTAAACATTCAGTACTTC

j_call: TRBJ1-5
d_call: TRBD1
v_call: TRBV2
clone_size: NA
cdr3_aa: CASSEGFFLRGNRDRGNQPQHF
cdr3_nt: TGTGCCAGCAGTGAGGGGTTTTTCCTTAGGGGGAACCGGGACAGGGGCAATCAGCCCCAGCATTTT

j_call: TRBJ2-1
d_call: NA
v_call: TRBV3-1
clone_size: few
cdr3_aa: CASSQRGSDNEQFF
cdr3_nt: TGTGCCAGCAGCCAAAGGGGGTCTGACAATGAGCAGTTCTTC

j_call: TRBJ2-7
d_call: TRBD1
v_call: TRBV5-1
clone_size: many
cdr3_aa: CASSLGVTGLTDEQYF
cdr3_nt: TGCGCCAGCAGCTTGGGGGTGACAGGGTTAACGGACGAGCAGTACTTC

j_call: TRBJ2-1
d_call: NA
v_call: TRBV3-1
clone_size: many
cdr3_aa: CASSQFNEQFF
cdr3_nt: TGTGCCAGCAGCCAATTCAATGAGCAGTTCTTC

j_call: TRBJ2-5
d_call: TRBD2
v_call: TRBV18
clone_size: NA
cdr3_aa: CASSPGTSGTDQYF
cdr3_nt: TGTGCCAGCTCACCCGGGACTAGCGGGACAGACCAGTACTTC

j_call: TRBJ1-1
d_call: NA
v_call: TRBV18
clone_size: many
cdr3_aa: CASSPDGLGTEAFF
cdr3_nt: TGTGCCAGCTCACCTGACGGGTTAGGGACTGAAGCTTTCTTT

j_call: TRBJ2-5
d_call: TRBD1
v_call: TRBV11-2
clone_size: NA
cdr3_aa: CASSLGQNDGETQYF
cdr3_nt: TGTGCCAGCAGTTTGGGACAGAATGACGGAGAGACCCAGTACTTC

j_call: TRBJ1-5
d_call: TRBD1
v_call: TRBV6-2/TRBV6-3
clone_size: NA
cdr3_aa: CASSYPGQGARLNNQPQHF
cdr3_nt: TGTGCCAGCAGTTATCCGGGACAGGGGGCGCGTTTGAACAATCAGCCCCAGCATTTT

j_call: TRBJ2-4
d_call: TRBD2
v_call: TRBV7-9
clone_size: many
cdr3_aa: CASSSAGIAKNIQYF
cdr3_nt: TGTGCCAGCAGCTCAGCGGGGATAGCCAAAAACATTCAGTACTTC